This is a list of T cell receptor beta chains from one sample in a study of cytomegalovirus exposure and HLA in healthy donors. Assay used: immunoSEQ multiplex PCR; TCRdb lists only in-frame clones, some missing. In the table there are 100,000 to 150,000 clones, more than 95% of which are singletons. Sequencing input: PBMCs. The origin of the receptors is a man aged 18 to 29 in good health and CMV-seronegative. Both conserved end residues are part of each CDR3. D genes are given only for firm matches. Size is omitted from some rows. Given values are once, few, many or a class for expanded clones.

TRBV6-6	16	TRBD2	TRBJ2-1	-	TGTGCCAGCAATTCCCCTTTTAGCGGGATTAACAATGAGCAGTTCTTC	CASNSPFSGINNEQFF
TRBV4-2	15	-	TRBJ1-2	-	TGTGCCAGCAGCCCGATAGGGGAGGGCAGCTATGGCTACACCTTC	CASSPIGEGSYGYTF
TRBV28	11	-	TRBJ1-1	-	TGTGCCAGCAGTCCCTATCGAGAAGCTTTCTTT	CASSPYREAFF
TRBV6-5	14	TRBD1	TRBJ1-5	-	TGTGCCAGCAGTGAACAGGGGTCTAATCAGCCCCAGCATTTT	CASSEQGSNQPQHF
TRBV11-2	14	-	TRBJ1-1	once	TGTGCCAGCAGCTCCCGGGGTGCGAACACTGAAGCTTTCTTT	CASSSRGANTEAFF
TRBV15	15	-	TRBJ2-5	-	TGTGCCACCAGCAGAGGTGGTGGCAGGGGAGAGACCCAGTACTTC	CATSRGGGRGETQYF
TRBV30	14	-	TRBJ2-1	-	TGTGCCTGGACCCTAGGAGGGCCCCACAATGAGCAGTTCTTC	CAWTLGGPHNEQFF
TRBV5-1	16	TRBD2	TRBJ2-3	-	TGCGCCAGCAGCTTGGGGGTAGCGGGAGAGGGAGATACGCAGTATTTT	CASSLGVAGEGDTQYF
TRBV6-5	15	TRBD2	TRBJ2-1	-	TGTGCCAGCAGTCCCGCGGGGGTCGCCTACAATGAGCAGTTCTTC	CASSPAGVAYNEQFF
TRBV5-6	15	TRBD2	TRBJ2-1	-	TGTGCCAGCAGCTTGGGCGGGAGACCCTACAATGAGCAGTTCTTC	CASSLGGRPYNEQFF
TRBV2	16	TRBD2	TRBJ2-3	-	TGTGCCAGCAGTGGTGGACTAGCGGGAGGGCTTGATACGCAGTATTTT	CASSGGLAGGLDTQYF
TRBV10-3	16	-	TRBJ1-1	once	TGTGCCATCAGTGAGCCACGAGGTCGACTGAACACTGAAGCTTTCTTT	CAISEPRGRLNTEAFF
TRBV5-5	14	TRBD2	TRBJ2-1	-	TGTGCCAGCAGCCCGGGACTAGTAAACAATGAGCAGTTCTTC	CASSPGLVNNEQFF
TRBV14	16	-	TRBJ2-1	-	TGTGCCAGCAGCCAAGATCCGAGCGACTCCTACAATGAGCAGTTCTTC	CASSQDPSDSYNEQFF
TRBV6-1	15	TRBD1	TRBJ1-5	-	TGTGCCAGCAGGGAGGCTACAGGGGGGAGTCAGCCCCAGCATTTT	CASREATGGSQPQHF
TRBV30	14	-	TRBJ2-7	-	TGTGCCTGGAGTGTCAGGGTTAGATCCTACGAGCAGTACTTC	CAWSVRVRSYEQYF
TRBV5-1	16	TRBD2	TRBJ2-1	-	TGCGCCAGCAGCATTACCGGGACTATCTCGAACGATGAGCAGTTCTTC	CASSITGTISNDEQFF
TRBV19	14	-	TRBJ1-2	-	TGTGCCAGTAGTAAGTCAGGCACTAACTATGGCTACACCTTC	CASSKSGTNYGYTF
TRBV7-2	15	-	TRBJ1-1	-	TGTGCCAGCAGCCGTCTAATACAGGTAATCGCTGAAGCTTTCTTT	CASSRLIQVIAEAFF
TRBV30	14	TRBD2	TRBJ2-1	-	TGTGCCTGGAGGGGGACTAGCGGATACAATGAGCAGTTCTTC	CAWRGTSGYNEQFF
TRBV4-3	16	TRBD2	TRBJ2-7	-	TGCGCCAGCAGCCAGTCCGGGACTAATAGGCAGTACGAGCAGTACTTC	CASSQSGTNRQYEQYF
TRBV11-2	13	-	TRBJ1-5	-	TGTGCCAGCAGCTTACAGGGCATGGAGCCCCAGCATTTT	CASSLQGMEPQHF
TRBV7-9	14	TRBD1	TRBJ1-1	-	TGTGCCAGCAGACGGGACAGGGTGAAGGATGAAGCTTTCTTT	CASRRDRVKDEAFF
TRBV9	16	TRBD2	TRBJ2-5	-	TGTGCCAGCAGCGTAGTGGGACTAGCGGGAGCAGAGACCCAGTACTTC	CASSVVGLAGAETQYF
TRBV5-6	14	-	TRBJ2-4	-	TGTGCCAGCAGTTGGACTGGAGCCAAAAACATTCAGTACTTC	CASSWTGAKNIQYF
TRBV21-1	15	-	TRBJ1-1	-	TGTGCCAGCAGCAAAGTTGCGGGAGGAGACACTGAAGCTTTCTTT	CASSKVAGGDTEAFF
TRBV6-5	15	TRBD2	TRBJ2-1	-	TGTGCCAGCAGCCCACTAGCGGGAGGGAGCAATGAGCAGTTCTTC	CASSPLAGGSNEQFF
TRBV7-2	13	-	TRBJ2-7	-	TGTGCCAGCACCAAGAGAGGAGGGTACGAGCAGTACTTC	CASTKRGGYEQYF
TRBV9	14	-	TRBJ2-1	-	TGTGCCAGCAGCCCCACCACTAGTAGGAATGAGCAGTTCTTC	CASSPTTSRNEQFF
TRBV7-6	13	-	TRBJ1-1	-	TGTGCCAGCAGCTTATCGACAGGAAATTCGGCTTTCTTT	CASSLSTGNSAFF
TRBV29-1	13	TRBD1	TRBJ2-5	-	TGCAGCGTAATGACAGGGGATGTTGGGACCCAGTACTTC	CSVMTGDVGTQYF
TRBV6-1	15	TRBD2	TRBJ2-3	-	TGTGCCAGCAGCAAGGGACTAGCGGGCCTTGATACGCAGTATTTT	CASSKGLAGLDTQYF
TRBV19	13	-	TRBJ1-1	-	TGTGCCAGTTCCGGTCGCTTGAACACTGAAGCTTTCTTT	CASSGRLNTEAFF
TRBV12-5	13	-	TRBJ1-2	-	TGTGCTAGTGGTTGGCAGGGTACCTATGGCTACACCTTC	CASGWQGTYGYTF
TRBV18	16	-	TRBJ1-1	-	TGTGCCAGCTCACCAGGGCCCTACACCCCGAACACTGAAGCTTTCTTT	CASSPGPYTPNTEAFF
TRBV7-9	16	TRBD2	TRBJ2-1	-	TGTGCCAGCCGAATACTAGCGGGAGAAAACTACAATGAGCAGTTCTTC	CASRILAGENYNEQFF
TRBV7-9	11	TRBD1	TRBJ1-1	-	TGTGCCAGCAGCGCGACAGGGGAGGCTTTCTTT	CASSATGEAFF
TRBV27	17	-	TRBJ2-7	-	TGTGCCAGCAGTTTAAGGGGTCCGTCCGCAAGCTCCTACGAGCAGTACTTC	CASSLRGPSASSYEQYF
TRBV19	18	-	TRBJ1-2	once	TGTGCCAGTAGTATGCCGACAGCGAGCAGAGATTTGGGCTATGGCTACACCTTC	CASSMPTASRDLGYGYTF
TRBV19	16	TRBD2	TRBJ2-7	-	TGTGCCAGTAGTATTTCCGCGGGCGGGAGCTCCTACGAGCAGTACTTC	CASSISAGGSSYEQYF
TRBV6-1	13	-	TRBJ2-7	-	TGTGCCAGCAGTGAAGGTAATGAGTACGAGCAGTACTTC	CASSEGNEYEQYF
TRBV27	17	-	TRBJ1-5	-	TGTGCCAGCAGCCCAGGGCGGGGTCTTAGGCCGAATCAGCCCCAGCATTTT	CASSPGRGLRPNQPQHF
TRBV7-9	14	-	TRBJ1-3	-	TGTGCCAGCAGCTTATCGGGGGCTGGAAACACCATATATTTT	CASSLSGAGNTIYF
TRBV28	16	-	TRBJ1-2	-	TGTGCCAGCTTTGGCGGGGCAGAAGGCTTAGGCTATGGCTACACCTTC	CASFGGAEGLGYGYTF
TRBV18	20	TRBD2	TRBJ2-3	-	TGTGCCAGCTCCCCTATAGCGGGAGGATTCCCCCGGGCTAGCACAGATACGCAGTATTTT	CASSPIAGGFPRASTDTQYF
TRBV11-1	14	-	TRBJ1-1	-	TGTGCCAGCAGCGGTAGCGGACCGAGACATGAAGCTTTCTTT	CASSGSGPRHEAFF
TRBV4-1	16	TRBD2	TRBJ2-5	-	TGCGCCAGCAGCCACCCCCAGGGACTAGAATCTGAGACCCAGTACTTC	CASSHPQGLESETQYF
TRBV7-2	13	TRBD2	TRBJ2-4	-	TGTGCCAGCACTCGACTAGCGGGAGGTCACCAGTACTTC	CASTRLAGGHQYF
TRBV4-3	13	-	TRBJ2-3	-	TGCGCCAGCAGCCAGCGCCCCAAAGATACGCAGTATTTT	CASSQRPKDTQYF
TRBV4-3	17	TRBD1	TRBJ2-6	-	TGCGCCAGCAGCCAAGAGGGACAGAGCTCTGGGGCCAACGTCCTGACTTTC	CASSQEGQSSGANVLTF
TRBV9	14	TRBD2	TRBJ2-1	-	TGTGCCAGCAGCACGGGACTAGCGGATAACGAGCAGTTCTTC	CASSTGLADNEQFF
TRBV28	15	-	TRBJ1-1	-	TGTGCCAGCAGGCCAGGGGATTTGGTGAACACTGAAGCTTTCTTT	CASRPGDLVNTEAFF
TRBV6-1	14	-	TRBJ1-5	once	TGTGCCAGCAGTGACGGTTATAGCAATCAGCCCCAGCATTTT	CASSDGYSNQPQHF
TRBV6-5	15	-	TRBJ1-2	-	TGTGCCAGCAGCCGATACCAGGGTGAAGGCTATGGCTACACCTTC	CASSRYQGEGYGYTF
TRBV14	16	TRBD1	TRBJ2-1	once	TGTGCCAGCAGCATTAAACAGGGGGAACCCTACAATGAGCAGTTCTTC	CASSIKQGEPYNEQFF
TRBV27	15	-	TRBJ1-5	-	TGTGCCAGCAGTTTTAGGTGGCCAGGGAATCAGCCCCAGCATTTT	CASSFRWPGNQPQHF
TRBV7-8	16	TRBD1	TRBJ2-3	few	TGTGCCAGCTCCACCAGGGGGGACAGGGGCACAGATACGCAGTATTTT	CASSTRGDRGTDTQYF
TRBV15	14	TRBD1	TRBJ2-1	-	TGTGCCACCAGCAGAGTGGGACAGGGGGATGAGCAGTTCTTC	CATSRVGQGDEQFF
TRBV5-4	13	-	TRBJ1-2	-	TGTGCCAGCAGCCCCCTGGGGGGCTATGGCTACACCTTC	CASSPLGGYGYTF